The T cell receptor beta chain described here comes from a study of T cell changes during pregnancy in multiple sclerosis. Generated by immunoSEQ multiplex PCR, the TCRdb table keeps only in-frame clones and is missing some. The sample has roughly 7,900 clones; around 90% are singletons. This CDR3 is built from 14 residues. The germline V gene has CDR1 SGHNT and CDR2 YYREEE (reference sequence). After removal of 4 bases from V and 4 bases from J, the junction contained 7 bases not matched to a gene. The receptor was derived from a female donor in good health, enrolled as a control in a pregnancy study. Sequences were derived from CD8+ T cells from peripheral blood mononuclear cells, sampled in the first trimester of pregnancy. The V and J genes are TRBV5-4 and TRBJ2-7, with 8 bases lining up with TRBD1. In DNA, the CDR3 is TGTGCCAGCAGCCTCAGGGGGCCAGGATACGAGCAGTACTTC. The encoded protein is CASSLRGPGYEQYF.